This TCR beta chain was obtained from a study of cytomegalovirus exposure and HLA in healthy donors. Background on the study: A data release that came early held about 89 million unique TCRs from HLA-typed donors.

PCR employed 60 Vbeta and 13 Jbeta primers. Only in-frame clones appear in the TCRdb table, and some are missing; sequencing was by immunoSEQ multiplex PCR. The repertoire has over 100,000 clones, roughly three fifths of them found once; the top ten carry more than 8%. Only a few counts were recorded for this clone. What it recognizes is unknown. Whole-study findings and limits: TCR beta sequences numbering roughly 18,000 were associated with HLA alleles at 0.05 false discovery rate in a later analysis. Most CMV-associated TCR beta chains appeared HLA-restricted in a later analysis. Altogether, 164 TCR beta chains were recorded as cytomegalovirus-associated.

The receptor comes from a man aged 40-50 years in good health and CMV-seropositive. Input material: PBMCs.

The CDR3 bases are TGTGCCAGCAGTTACCCGCAGGCCTACGAGCAGTACTTC. Its translation: CASSYPQAYEQYF. V is TRBV6-6 and J is TRBJ2-7; D is undetermined. V was cut by 2 bases and J by 2 bases, with 7 bases left in between. This CDR3 has 13 residues. CDR1 is MNHNY, CDR2 SVGAGI, per germline (reference sequence).